The 5 T cell receptor beta chains below come from one sample, sequenced in a study of blood T cell repertoires in COVID-19. Sequencing used immunoSEQ multiplex PCR; TCRdb keeps in-frame clones, though not all of them. The sample has 150,000 to 200,000 clones; 88% are singletons. What was sequenced was peripheral blood. Source of these receptors: a man aged 40-55 years with active or convalescent COVID-19.

This chain connects TRBV6-2 or TRBV6-3 to TRBJ2-7, with 9 bases aligning to TRBD2. Per germline, CDR1 MNHEY and CDR2 SVGEGT. Germline trimming cut 5 bases from V and 5 bases from J; bases unmatched to any gene: 13. The CDR3 has 16 amino acids. This CDR3 reads CASSQPNGSGSHEQYF. The CDR3, as DNA: TGTGCCAGCAGTCAGCCTAATGGTAGCGGGAGCCACGAGCAGTACTTC.

This clone was seen a few times. This chain joins TRBV7-9 and TRBJ1-4; tentatively, D is TRBD1 (6 bases). The CDR3 contains 16 residues. Trimming left V 3 bases short and J 1 base short, with 12 bases between. Germline V gene data show CDR1 as SEHNR and CDR2 as FQNEAQ (reference sequence). The CDR3 is CASSLVQGVTNEKLFF. CDR3 DNA: TGTGCCAGCAGCTTGGTACAGGGAGTAACTAATGAAAAACTGTTTTTT.

The V and J genes are TRBV7-6 and TRBJ2-7; the match to TRBD1 covers 9 bases. CDR1 is SGHVS, CDR2 FNYEAQ, per germline. Trimming at V came to 4 bases and at J to 7 bases, leaving 11 bases not matched to a gene. The CDR3 totals 15 residues. The CDR3 DNA sequence: TGTGCCAGCAGCTCGCGACAGGGGGGGATCCTAGAGCAGTACTTC. This codes for CASSSRQGGILEQYF.

The V call is TRBV24-1, the J call TRBJ2-2; 9 positions match TRBD1. The CDR3 contains 16 residues. Unmatched junction bases numbered 7, after V lost 4 bases and J lost 5 bases. CDR1 and CDR2 from the germline V gene are KGHDR and SFDVKD. The CDR3 here is CATSERDRVGTGELFF. CDR3 DNA: TGTGCCACCAGTGAGAGGGACAGGGTCGGAACCGGGGAGCTGTTTTTT.

Only one count was recorded for this clone. J is TRBJ2-3 and V is TRBV30; D possibly corresponds to TRBD1 (6 bases). The CDR3 extends over 13 amino acids. Germline lookup yields CDR1 GTSNPN and CDR2 SVGIG (reference sequence). The V end lost 3 bases, the J end lost 7 bases, and 14 bases lay between the germline ends. Here the CDR3 reads CAWRRDTANTQYF. In DNA form, the CDR3 reads TGTGCCTGGAGAAGGGACACCGCGAATACGCAGTATTTT.